This T cell receptor beta chain was found in a study of cytotoxic CD8 clonotypes in ibrutinib-treated CLL. Sequencing used immunoSEQ multiplex PCR; TCRdb keeps in-frame clones, though not all of them. The data show under 200,000 clones, with approximately 80% seen just once and about 4.6% held by the top ten. CDR3 length: 15 amino acids. Unmatched junction bases numbered 5, after V lost 5 bases and J lost 3 bases. Germline-derived CDR1 and CDR2 are MNHNY and SVGAGI (reference sequence). Source: PBMCs, taken after 24 months of ibrutinib treatment. This TCR came from a human donor with chronic lymphocytic leukemia. The chain has TRBV6-6 and TRBJ2-7; 12 nucleotides align to TRBD2. CDR3 amino acids: CASSPTSGRLYEQYF. The CDR3 DNA reads as TGTGCCAGCAGTCCCACTAGCGGGAGGCTCTACGAGCAGTACTTC.